Following are 5 T cell receptor beta chains from one sample sequenced in a study of technical replicates of blood from several donors. Method: immunoSEQ multiplex PCR; TCRdb's copy keeps in-frame clones and lacks some. Counted here are 76,000 or so clones, 91% occurring once; the ten biggest clones make up 0.25%. The sequenced sample consisted of T cells isolated from PBMCs. The receptor source for this set is a human donor in good health.

The rearrangement joins TRBV5-1 to TRBJ2-2; D remains unclear. Between the trimmed V and J ends, which lost 5 bases and 0 bases, there was a span of 8 bases. The CDR3 totals 14 residues. Germline CDR1 and CDR2: SGHRS and YFSETQ. The CDR3 nucleotides read TGCGCCAGCAGTCCAGGCACGAACACCGGGGAGCTGTTTTTT. Translated: CASSPGTNTGELFF.

The V call is TRBV5-4, the J call TRBJ1-1; D is uncertain. V lost 4 bases, J lost 2 bases, and 12 bases lay in between. The CDR3 covers 14 residues. In germline, CDR1 is SGHNT, CDR2 YYREEE (reference sequence). The CDR3 spells CASSAGTDNTEAFF. The CDR3 nucleotides read TGTGCCAGCAGCGCGGGTACAGATAACACTGAAGCTTTCTTT. The full variable domain, rest sourced from reference TRBV5-4 and TRBJ1-1, is ETGVTQSPTHLIKTRGQQVTLRCSSQSGHNTVSWYQQALGQGPQFIFQYYREEENGRGNFPPRFSGLQFPNYSSELNVNALELDDSALYLCASSAGTDNTEAFFGQGTRLTVV.

The CDR3 bases are TGCGCCAGCATCAATAGCGGGAGCACAGATACGCAGTATTTT. Protein sequence: CASINSGSTDTQYF. The chain is built from TRBV5-1 and TRBJ2-3; 7 bases line up with TRBD2. This CDR3 has 14 amino acids. Trimming took 6 bases from V and 0 from J; bases not matched to a gene: 4. Germline V lookup: CDR1 SGHRS, CDR2 YFSETQ.

Here the CDR3 reads CASSSHVGGRETQYF. CDR3 coding DNA: TGCGCCAGCAGCTCGCATGTTGGAGGGAGAGAGACCCAGTACTTC. The genes are TRBV5-1 and TRBJ2-5, with D perhaps matching TRBD2 (6 bases). Trimming pared 3 bases from V and 4 bases from J, leaving 16 bases between. The CDR3 length is 15 residues. In germline, CDR1 is SGHRS, CDR2 YFSETQ.

The chain joins TRBV28 to TRBJ2-7; 9 bases are shared with TRBD2. Germline V lookup: CDR1 MDHEN, CDR2 SYDVKM. V trimming: 6 bases; J trimming: 5 bases; junction bases outside the gene matches: 11. The CDR3 loop spans 15 amino acids. The CDR3 bases are TGTGCCAGCAGCCGCCCCGGACTAGCGTTGGACGAGCAGTACTTC. It yields the protein CASSRPGLALDEQYF. The entire variable domain, with the rest obtained from reference TRBV28 and TRBJ2-7, is as follows: DVKVTQSSRYLVKRTGEKVFLECVQDMDHENMFWYRQDPGLGLRLIYFSYDVKMKEKGDIPEGYSVSREKKERFSLILESASTNQTSMYLCASSRPGLALDEQYFGPGTRLTVT.